This T cell receptor (beta chain) is drawn from a study of blood T cell repertoires in COVID-19. Study in general: T cells, B-cell-depleted T cells, or PBMCs provided the cDNA or gDNA that served as material.

V lost 6 bases to trimming and J lost 7 bases; unmatched junction nucleotides: 11. CDR3 size: 15 residues. Germline V gene sequence: CDR1 WSHSY, CDR2 SAAADI. The assay was immunoSEQ multiplex PCR, and TCRdb's table has in-frame clones only and misses some. The profile shows more than 200,000 clones, 83% of them singletons. Sequencing was performed on peripheral blood. The chain is built from TRBV10-2 and TRBJ2-1; 8 bases match TRBD2. The receptor was derived from a woman aged 40 to 50 with active or convalescent COVID-19. CDR3 DNA sequence: TGCGCCAGCAGAGTAGGGGGACTAGAAGGAAATGAGCAGTTCTTC. Protein sequence: CASRVGGLEGNEQFF.